The next 20 T cell receptor beta chains were all read from a single sample in a study of TIL therapy for anti-PD-1-resistant metastatic lung cancer. Regarding time point: pre-treatment sample, taken before nivolumab and TIL therapy. Tumor tissue came from excised metastases, mostly pleural nodules or supraclavicular lymph nodes. This was the immunoSEQ v3 assay. The assay was immunoSEQ multiplex PCR, and TCRdb's table has in-frame clones only and misses some. Here the sample spans 50,000 to 60,000 clones, 60% to 85% being singletons. Sequencing used tumor tissue, obtained at baseline. The source is a person between 25 and 79 years old with non-small cell lung cancer.

This clone was picked up a small number of times. The chain recombines TRBV20-1 with TRBJ2-5, with no clear D. CDR3 length: 10 residues. V was shortened by 6 bases and J by 3 bases, with 5 bases between the two germline ends. Germline V lookup: CDR1 DFQATT, CDR2 SNEGSKA (reference sequence). CDR3 in amino acids: CSAGEETQYF. The CDR3 DNA follows: TGCAGTGCCGGAGAAGAGACCCAGTACTTC.

The genes are TRBV21-1 and TRBJ1-4; no DNA check was done on the table's D call, TRBD1. TRBV21-1 is given as a pseudogene. The CDR3 runs 20 residues. Here the CDR3 reads CASTIPIGQVLQATNEKLFF. CDR3 coding DNA: TGTGCCAGCACCATTCCCATCGGACAGGTCCTACAGGCAACTAATGAAAAACTGTTTTTT.

The chain links TRBV7-2 to TRBJ2-1; 11 positions agree with TRBD2. This CDR3 region has 15 residues. CDR1 is SGHTA, CDR2 FQGNSA, per germline. The trim removed 3 bases at V and 7 bases at J, leaving 5 bases unmatched. Written as DNA, the CDR3 is TGTGCCAGCAGCTTTACTAGCGGGAGAGGAAATGAGCAGTTCTTC. Its protein is CASSFTSGRGNEQFF.

This chain links TRBV30 with TRBJ2-2; TRBD1 is a possible D gene (6 bases). V was cut by 2 bases and J by 4 bases, with 14 bases left in between. The CDR3 has 15 amino acids. Per germline, CDR1 GTSNPN and CDR2 SVGIG (reference sequence). CDR3 DNA sequence: TGTGCCTGGAGTTCACAGGGTGTTTCCACCGGGGAGCTGTTTTTT. Translation gives CAWSSQGVSTGELFF.

This clone counts as medium-sized. The chain employs TRBV27 and TRBJ2-1; D tentatively fits TRBD1 or TRBD2 (5 bases each). Germline V gene data show CDR1 as MNHEY and CDR2 as SMNVEV (reference sequence). V lost 4 bases and J lost 5, with 12 bases in between. This CDR3 spans 14 amino acids. CDR3 residues: CASSYYGANNEQFF. The CDR3 nucleotides read TGTGCCAGCAGTTATTACGGGGCTAACAATGAGCAGTTCTTC.

V gene TRBV6-6 combines with J gene TRBJ1-1, with 7 bases that match TRBD1. Germline trimming cut 1 base from V and 1 base from J; bases unmatched to any gene: 3. CDR1 is MNHNY and CDR2 is SVGAGI in the germline V gene (reference sequence). The CDR3 loop spans 15 amino acids. CDR3: CASSYWGQSNTEAFF. DNA for the CDR3: TGTGCCAGCAGTTACTGGGGACAGTCGAACACTGAAGCTTTCTTT.

The gene calls are TRBV10-1 and TRBJ1-4; D uncertain. The V and J ends lost 0 bases and 8 bases respectively, with 10 bases between them. Germline V gives CDR1 WNHNN, CDR2 SYGVQD (reference sequence). The CDR3 extends over 14 amino acids. As DNA, the CDR3 is TGCGCCAGCAGTGAGTCGGGCCCAAGGGAAAAACTGTTTTTT. Residues: CASSESGPREKLFF.

The genes are TRBV6-6 and TRBJ2-3, with D maybe TRBD2 (5 bases). There are 14 residues in the CDR3. V gave up 5 bases and J gave up 3 bases, with 12 bases separating them. Germline loops: CDR1 MNHNY, CDR2 SVGAGI (reference sequence). The CDR3: CASSTRRRTDTQYF. The CDR3 DNA reads as TGTGCCAGCAGTACCCGGAGGCGTACAGATACGCAGTATTTT.

This chain joins TRBV9 and TRBJ2-7, with 14 bases that match TRBD2. Germline CDR1 is SGDLS and CDR2 is YYNGEE. The CDR3 contains 18 residues. J gave up 0 bases and V 4 bases, and 9 bases lay outside the gene matches. The CDR3 loop reads CASSLTTSGGDSSYEQYF. CDR3 sequence (DNA): TGTGCCAGCAGCCTGACGACTAGCGGGGGGGATAGCTCCTACGAGCAGTACTTC. Combining the CDR3 with reference TRBV9 and TRBJ2-7 gives the whole variable domain DSGVTQTPKHLITATGQRVTLRCSPRSGDLSVYWYQQSLDQGLQFLIQYYNGEERAKGNILERFSAQQFPDLHSELNLSSLELGDSALYFCASSLTTSGGDSSYEQYFGPGTRLTVT.

The CDR3 reads CASSLRTGDVGYTF. The CDR3 bases are TGTGCCAGCAGCCTACGAACAGGGGATGTTGGCTACACCTTC. The rearrangement uses TRBV6-6 and TRBJ1-2; 7 nucleotides align to TRBD1. This CDR3 comprises 14 residues. Germline lookup yields CDR1 MNHNY and CDR2 SVGAGI (reference sequence). With V trimmed by 6 bases and J by 7 bases, 11 bases remained unmatched.

The chain has TRBV2 and TRBJ1-1; 9 nucleotides agree with TRBD1. The CDR3 is made up of 15 amino acids. Germline trimming cut 5 bases from V and 3 bases from J; bases unmatched to any gene: 7. Germline CDR1 SNHLY, CDR2 FYNNEI. The CDR3 coding sequence is TGTGCCAGCAGTCGGGACAGGGCAAAGGACACTGAAGCTTTCTTT. It is translated as CASSRDRAKDTEAFF.

CDR3 region: CASSESRYEQYF. DNA of the CDR3: TGTGCCAGCAGTGAATCTAGGTACGAGCAGTACTTC. This chain joins TRBV2 and TRBJ2-7; D gene uncertain. CDR3 length equals 12 residues. Trimming left V 2 bases short and J 4 bases short, with 6 bases between. The V gene's germline CDR1 is SNHLY and CDR2 FYNNEI.

The CDR3 DNA is TGTGCCTGGAGAGGGTACGGGGCCAACGTCCTGACTTTC. Protein sequence: CAWRGYGANVLTF. The chain has TRBV30 and TRBJ2-6; no firm D call. This CDR3 comprises 13 residues. The germline CDR1 and CDR2 sequences are GTSNPN and SVGIG (reference sequence). V was cut by 3 bases and J by 4 bases, with 7 bases left in between.

The chain carries TRBV11-2 and TRBJ2-1; no definite D call. Germline CDR1 SGHAT, CDR2 FQNNGV. V lost 1 base and J 4 bases, leaving 17 bases between the germline ends. CDR3 length equals 17 residues. The CDR3 loop is CASSLGLGSGRYNEQFF. Written as DNA, the CDR3 is TGTGCCAGCAGCTTAGGGCTCGGCTCTGGGCGTTACAATGAGCAGTTCTTC.

This sequence joins TRBV25-1 and TRBJ2-2; possibly TRBD1 for D (5 bases). The CDR3 has 17 residues. Trimming removed 2 bases from V and 4 bases from J, with 17 bases in between. CDR1 is MGHDK, CDR2 SYGVNS, per germline. The CDR3 DNA reads TGTGCCAGCAGTGAAAGTTTAGGCAGGGCGATCACCGGGGAGCTGTTTTTT. Its protein is CASSESLGRAITGELFF. The variable domain in full, completed from reference TRBV25-1 and TRBJ2-2, reads EADIYQTPRYLVIGTGKKITLECSQTMGHDKMYWYQQDPGMELHLIHYSYGVNSTEKGDLSSESTVSRIRTEHFPLTLESARPSHTSQYLCASSESLGRAITGELFFGEGSRLTVL.

J is TRBJ1-6 and V is TRBV5-1; unclear D gene. The CDR3 totals 15 residues. The V and J ends lost 0 bases and 9 bases respectively, with 13 bases between them. Germline CDR1 is SGHRS and CDR2 is YFSETQ. In nucleotides, the CDR3 is TGCGCCAGCAGCTTGGCCGAAGCCGTGGGTTCACCCCTCCACTTT. Translated, it gives CASSLAEAVGSPLHF.

The gene calls are TRBV2 and TRBJ2-3; D is ambiguous. V was shortened by 2 bases and J by 5 bases, with 2 bases between the two germline ends. Germline-derived CDR1 and CDR2 are SNHLY and FYNNEI. This CDR3 has 11 residues. CDR3 coding DNA: TGTGCCAGCAGTGAATTAGATACGCAGTATTTT. As protein: CASSELDTQYF.

The table lists this clone with a few counts. The chain recombines TRBV4-1 with TRBJ1-1, with 9 nucleotides matching TRBD1. Trimming cost V 0 bases and J 6 bases; bases outside gene matches: 2. Germline values: CDR1 MGHRA, CDR2 YSYEKL. The CDR3 loop spans 14 amino acids. DNA for the CDR3: TGCGCCAGCAGCCAAGACGGGACAGGGTCTGAAGCTTTCTTT. Translating it yields CASSQDGTGSEAFF.

The chain combines TRBV9 with TRBJ2-1; D is possibly TRBD1 (6 bases). The V and J ends lost 0 bases and 8 bases respectively, with 12 bases between them. The germline V gene encodes CDR1 SGDLS and CDR2 YYNGEE. The CDR3 spans 14 residues. This chain's CDR3 is CASSVGDTGHEQFF. In DNA form, the CDR3 reads TGTGCCAGCAGCGTAGGGGACACGGGACATGAGCAGTTCTTC.

The chain recombines TRBV6-6 with TRBJ1-4, with a possible D match to TRBD1 (5 bases). With 6 bases removed from V and 5 bases from J, the gap between germline ends came to 13 bases. The CDR3 covers 14 residues. Germline V gene sequence: CDR1 MNHNY, CDR2 SVGAGI (reference sequence). CDR3 sequence: CASRRDSANEKLFF. Written as DNA, the CDR3 is TGTGCCAGCAGAAGGGACTCAGCAAATGAAAAACTGTTTTTT.